The present T cell receptor (beta chain) was sequenced within a study of T-cell memory formation after mild COVID-19. Whole-study results and caveats: Contracting clones, day 15 to 85, had balanced CD4/CD8, and later expanders favored CD4+. There was no confirmation that second-wave clones peaking on day 37 were SARS-CoV-2 specific.

With constant-segment primers, 5'RACE yielded cDNA libraries of TCR alpha and TCR beta that carried sample barcodes and UMIs. Via MiXCR, TCRdb re-called the 5' RACE reads, giving one row per CDR3 protein. The table shows 300,000 to 400,000 distinct CDR3 sequences, with approximately 13% occurring only once. This clonotype was recorded a few times. Its antigen is not known. Per the germline V gene, CDR1 is SGHNT and CDR2 is YYREEE (reference sequence). Unmatched junction bases numbered 6, after V lost 7 bases and J lost 3 bases. CDR3 length: 13 residues. The chain couples TRBV5-4 to TRBJ2-5, with 7 bases that match TRBD1. Sequenced: PBMCs or a T cell subset sorted from them (not recorded which). The origin of this receptor is a man aged 18 to 35 who had mild COVID-19 (a few samples of this study predate the infection). Cell type and time point are not known. The CDR3 region has the DNA TGTGCCAGCGCCCCCGGGACAGAAGAGACCCAGTACTTC. It specifies CASAPGTEETQYF.